This passage covers 2 T cell receptor beta chains from one sample sequenced in a study of T cell repertoires in cytomegalovirus infection. TCRdb used MiXCR to reprocess the reads, holding one entry per CDR3 protein. The profile shows roughly 630,000 distinct CDR3 sequences, 20% to 25% of them singletons. Material for sequencing was CD8+ T cells from PBMCs. The origin of the receptors is a human donor in good health (CMV status not recorded). Some clones in this sample may be carry-over from other donors' samples.

This clonotype was recorded at least ten times. This chain links TRBV7-2 with TRBJ2-1, with TRBD1 as a possible D gene (5 bases). The CDR3 extends over 13 amino acids. In germline, CDR1 is SGHTA, CDR2 FQGNSA. With 5 bases removed from V and 5 bases from J, the gap between germline ends came to 10 bases. CDR3 region: CASSLDSNNEQFF. The DNA for the CDR3 is TGTGCCAGCAGCCTTGACAGCAACAATGAGCAGTTCTTC.

This clonotype was counted only a few times. This chain uses TRBV6-2 or TRBV6-3 with TRBJ2-3, with a weak D call TRBD1 (6 bases). Germline CDR1 MNHEY, CDR2 SVGEGT. Trimming removed 6 bases from V and 4 bases from J, with 26 bases in between. The CDR3 consists of 18 residues. The CDR3 sequence: CASSRLRGGFCQADTQYF. The CDR3 DNA reads TGTGCCAGCAGCCGTTTAAGAGGGGGATTCTGTCAGGCAGATACGCAGTATTTT.